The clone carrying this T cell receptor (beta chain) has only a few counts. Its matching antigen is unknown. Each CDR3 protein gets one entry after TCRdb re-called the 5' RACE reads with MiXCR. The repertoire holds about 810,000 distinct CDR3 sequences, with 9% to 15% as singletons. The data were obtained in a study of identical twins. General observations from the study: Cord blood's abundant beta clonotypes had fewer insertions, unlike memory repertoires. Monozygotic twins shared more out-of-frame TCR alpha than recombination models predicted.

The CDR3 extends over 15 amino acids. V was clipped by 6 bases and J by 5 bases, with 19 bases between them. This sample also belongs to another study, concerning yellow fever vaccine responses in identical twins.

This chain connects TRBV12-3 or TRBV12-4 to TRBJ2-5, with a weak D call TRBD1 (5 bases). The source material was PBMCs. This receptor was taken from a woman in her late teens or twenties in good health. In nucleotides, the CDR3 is TGTGCCAGCAGCCAAGTGGCAGGGTCAGGGGAGACCCAGTACTTC. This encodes CASSQVAGSGETQYF.